This TCR beta chain was captured in a study of OX40 agonist ivuxolimab in advanced cancers. On the study more broadly: Each patient was given ivuxolimab into a vein every 2 weeks, at 0.01 to 10 mg/kg. Patients with prior anti-PD-1, anti-PD-L1 or anti-CTLA-4 therapy were eligible; approximately 40% had some.

Clones were read by immunoSEQ multiplex PCR, and TCRdb kept only the in-frame ones, dropping some. The sample lists roughly 75,000 clones, roughly nine tenths occurring once. Trimming stripped 2 bases from V and 0 bases from J, with 4 bases between. This CDR3 is built from 13 residues. In germline, CDR1 is MDHEN, CDR2 SYDVKM. Whole-study results and caveats: The CD4+ and CD8+ T cells in the blood had expanded clonally by week 6 at 0.1 to 3.0 mg/kg.

As to this clone: The antigen remains undetermined.

The source of this sequence is an adult with an advanced solid tumor such as melanoma, head and neck, liver or kidney cancer. The chain couples TRBV28 to TRBJ2-5; D gene unclear. The sample consisted of CD4+ or CD8+ T cells sorted from blood, taken in a trial of the OX40 agonist ivuxolimab. DNA of the CDR3: TGTGCCAGCAGTTTAGCGGACCAAGAGACCCAGTACTTC. This codes for CASSLADQETQYF.